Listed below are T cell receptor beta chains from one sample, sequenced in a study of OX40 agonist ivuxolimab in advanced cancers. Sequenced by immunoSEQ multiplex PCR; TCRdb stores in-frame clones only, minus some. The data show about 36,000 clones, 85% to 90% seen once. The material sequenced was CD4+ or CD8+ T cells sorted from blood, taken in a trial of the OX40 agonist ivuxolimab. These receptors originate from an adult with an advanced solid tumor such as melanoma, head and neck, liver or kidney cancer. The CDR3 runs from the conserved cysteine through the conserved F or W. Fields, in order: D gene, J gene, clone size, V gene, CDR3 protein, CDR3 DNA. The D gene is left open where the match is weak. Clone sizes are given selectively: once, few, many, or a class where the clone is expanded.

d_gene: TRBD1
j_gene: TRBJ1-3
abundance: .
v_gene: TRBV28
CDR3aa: CASTLYQGARGNTIYF
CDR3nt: TGTGCCAGCACCCTATACCAGGGGGCGAGGGGAAACACCATATATTTT

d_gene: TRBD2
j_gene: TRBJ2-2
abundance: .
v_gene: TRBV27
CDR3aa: CASSLSVLAGANTGELFF
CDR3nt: TGTGCCAGCAGTTTATCTGTTCTAGCGGGAGCGAACACCGGGGAGCTGTTTTTT

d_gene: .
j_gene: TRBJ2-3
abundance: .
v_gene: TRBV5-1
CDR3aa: CASSEYGQPTDTQYF
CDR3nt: TGCGCCAGCAGCGAGTACGGACAACCTACAGATACGCAGTATTTT

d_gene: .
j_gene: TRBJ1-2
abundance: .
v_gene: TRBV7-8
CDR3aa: CASSLVGDRTGFGYTF
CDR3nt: TGTGCCAGCAGCTTAGTAGGGGACCGGACTGGGTTTGGCTACACCTTC

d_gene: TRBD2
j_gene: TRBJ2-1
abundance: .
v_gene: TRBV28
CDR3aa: CASTQPGTSADNEQFF
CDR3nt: TGTGCCAGCACCCAACCCGGGACTAGCGCCGACAATGAGCAGTTCTTC

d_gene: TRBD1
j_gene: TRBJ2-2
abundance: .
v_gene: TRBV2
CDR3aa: CASSELGQGTGELFF
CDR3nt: TGTGCCAGCAGTGAACTTGGACAGGGCACCGGGGAGCTGTTTTTT

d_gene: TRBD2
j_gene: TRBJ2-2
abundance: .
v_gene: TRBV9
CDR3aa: CASSGGLAGDTGELFF
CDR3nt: TGTGCCAGCAGCGGAGGACTAGCGGGAGACACCGGGGAGCTGTTTTTT

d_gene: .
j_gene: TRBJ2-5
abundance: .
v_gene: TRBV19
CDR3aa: CASLGPQETQYF
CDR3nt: TGTGCCAGTCTCGGCCCTCAAGAGACCCAGTACTTC

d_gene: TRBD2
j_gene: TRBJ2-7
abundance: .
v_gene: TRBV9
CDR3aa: CASGVVAGSYEQYF
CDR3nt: TGTGCCAGCGGCGTAGTAGCGGGCTCCTACGAGCAGTACTTC

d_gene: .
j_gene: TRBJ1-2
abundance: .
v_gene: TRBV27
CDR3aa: CASSSGFGYGYTF
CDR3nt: TGTGCCAGCAGTTCCGGGTTCGGCTATGGCTACACCTTC

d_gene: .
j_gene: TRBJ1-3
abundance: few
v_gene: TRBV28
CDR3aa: CASSSPSGPQGNTIYF
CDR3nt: TGTGCCAGCAGTTCCCCCTCAGGGCCGCAAGGAAACACCATATATTTT

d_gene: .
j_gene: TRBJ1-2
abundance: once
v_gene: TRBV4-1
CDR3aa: CASNLHISGYGYTF
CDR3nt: TGCGCCAGCAACCTACACATATCGGGCTATGGCTACACCTTC

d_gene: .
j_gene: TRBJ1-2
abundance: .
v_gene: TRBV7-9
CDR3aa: CASSLEWGDLYGYTF
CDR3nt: TGTGCCAGCAGCTTAGAATGGGGGGACCTCTATGGCTACACCTTC

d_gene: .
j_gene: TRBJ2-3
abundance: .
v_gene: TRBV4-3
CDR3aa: CASSQDGVLRGTDTQYF
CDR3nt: TGCGCCAGCAGCCAAGATGGGGTATTGCGTGGCACAGATACGCAGTATTTT

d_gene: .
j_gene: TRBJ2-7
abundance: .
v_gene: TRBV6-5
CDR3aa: CASSTPDGTYEQYF
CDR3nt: TGTGCCAGCAGTACCCCGGACGGAACCTACGAGCAGTACTTC

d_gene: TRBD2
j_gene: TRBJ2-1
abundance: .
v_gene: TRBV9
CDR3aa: CASSREEGSGTEQFF
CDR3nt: TGTGCCAGCAGCCGAGAGGAGGGTAGCGGGACCGAGCAGTTCTTC

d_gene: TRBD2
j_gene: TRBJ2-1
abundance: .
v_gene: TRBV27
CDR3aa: CASRGLAGAYNEQFF
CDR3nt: TGTGCCAGCAGGGGACTAGCGGGAGCCTACAATGAGCAGTTCTTC

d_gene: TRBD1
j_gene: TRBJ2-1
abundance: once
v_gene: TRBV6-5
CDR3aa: CASRRRQGSWDEQFF
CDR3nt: TGTGCCAGCAGAAGAAGACAGGGATCTTGGGATGAGCAGTTCTTC

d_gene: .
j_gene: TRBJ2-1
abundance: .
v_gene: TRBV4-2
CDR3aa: CASSQDWWGYNEQFF
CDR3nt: TGTGCCAGCAGCCAAGACTGGTGGGGTTACAATGAGCAGTTCTTC

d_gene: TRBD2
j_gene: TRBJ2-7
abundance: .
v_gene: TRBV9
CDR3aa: CASSAAGTTYEQYF
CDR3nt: TGTGCCAGCAGCGCCGCCGGGACTACCTACGAGCAGTACTTC

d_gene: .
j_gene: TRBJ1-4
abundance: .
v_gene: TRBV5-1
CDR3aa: CASSLVGGGEKLFF
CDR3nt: TGCGCCAGCAGCTTGGTTGGGGGAGGCGAAAAACTGTTTTTT

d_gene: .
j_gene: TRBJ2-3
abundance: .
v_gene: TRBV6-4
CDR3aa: CASSDSVGSFTDTQYF
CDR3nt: TGTGCCAGCAGTGACTCGGTGGGCTCCTTCACAGATACGCAGTATTTT

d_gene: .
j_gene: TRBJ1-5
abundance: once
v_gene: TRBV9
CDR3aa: CATPKDNQPQHF
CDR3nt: TGTGCCACCCCCAAGGACAATCAGCCCCAGCATTTT

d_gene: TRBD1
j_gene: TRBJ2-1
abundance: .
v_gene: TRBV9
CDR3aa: CASSVGDRSEQFF
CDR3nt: TGTGCCAGCAGCGTAGGGGACAGGTCTGAGCAGTTCTTC

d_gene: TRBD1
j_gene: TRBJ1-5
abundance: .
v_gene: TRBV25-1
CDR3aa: CASRGQGSNQPQHF
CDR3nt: TGTGCCAGCAGAGGACAGGGTAGCAATCAGCCCCAGCATTTT

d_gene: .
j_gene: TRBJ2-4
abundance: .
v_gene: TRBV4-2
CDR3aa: CASSRPEQGPNIQYF
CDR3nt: TGTGCCAGCAGTCGACCTGAACAAGGACCGAACATTCAGTACTTC

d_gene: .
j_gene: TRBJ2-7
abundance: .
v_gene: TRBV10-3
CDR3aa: CATGADSSYEQYF
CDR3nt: TGTGCCACTGGAGCCGACAGCTCCTACGAGCAGTACTTC

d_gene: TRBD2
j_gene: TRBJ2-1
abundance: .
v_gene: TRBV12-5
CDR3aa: CASGLGASGIYNEQFF
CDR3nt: TGTGCTAGTGGTTTGGGGGCTAGCGGGATCTACAATGAGCAGTTCTTC

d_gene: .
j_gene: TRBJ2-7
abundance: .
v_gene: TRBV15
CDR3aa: CATSRDGWRGETYEQYF
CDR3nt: TGTGCCACCAGCAGAGATGGTTGGAGGGGGGAGACGTACGAGCAGTACTTC

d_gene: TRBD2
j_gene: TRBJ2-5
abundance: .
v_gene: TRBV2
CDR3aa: CASIIQSGLAGSVGQYF
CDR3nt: TGTGCCAGCATTATACAATCGGGGCTAGCGGGGAGCGTCGGCCAGTACTTC

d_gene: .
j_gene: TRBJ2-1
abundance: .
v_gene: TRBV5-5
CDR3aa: CASSLVVGILTGYNEQFF
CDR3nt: TGTGCCAGCAGCTTGGTCGTGGGGATTCTAACAGGATACAATGAGCAGTTCTTC

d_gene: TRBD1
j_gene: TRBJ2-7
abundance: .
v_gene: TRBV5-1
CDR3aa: CASRGTGTYEQYF
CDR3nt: TGCGCCAGCAGGGGGACAGGGACCTACGAGCAGTACTTC

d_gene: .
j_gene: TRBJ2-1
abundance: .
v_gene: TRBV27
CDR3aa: CASSSGLSSYNEQFF
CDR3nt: TGTGCCAGCAGTTCGGGACTTAGCTCCTACAATGAGCAGTTCTTC

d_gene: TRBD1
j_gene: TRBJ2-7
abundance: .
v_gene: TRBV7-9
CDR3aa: CASSSQGDEQYF
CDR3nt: TGTGCCAGCAGCTCACAGGGGGACGAGCAGTACTTC

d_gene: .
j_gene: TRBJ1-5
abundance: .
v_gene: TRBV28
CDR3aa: CASSFGDYSNQPRHF
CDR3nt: TGTGCCAGCAGTTTTGGGGATTATAGCAATCAGCCCCGGCATTTT

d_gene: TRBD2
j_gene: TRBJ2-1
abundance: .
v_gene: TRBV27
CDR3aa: CASSFGTTTYNEQFF
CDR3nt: TGTGCCAGCAGTTTCGGGACTACCACCTACAATGAGCAGTTCTTC

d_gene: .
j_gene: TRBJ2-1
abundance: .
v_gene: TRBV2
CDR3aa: CASSETDRPYEGEQFF
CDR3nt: TGTGCCAGCAGTGAGACGGACAGACCCTATGAGGGTGAGCAGTTCTTC

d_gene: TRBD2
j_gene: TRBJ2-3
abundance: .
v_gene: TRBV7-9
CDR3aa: CASSLRAGGETDTQYF
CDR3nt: TGTGCCAGCAGCCTCAGAGCGGGAGGGGAGACAGATACGCAGTATTTT

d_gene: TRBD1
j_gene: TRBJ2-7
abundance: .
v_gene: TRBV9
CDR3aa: CASSRQGLGAEQYF
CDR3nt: TGTGCCAGCAGCCGACAGGGCCTCGGGGCCGAGCAGTACTTC

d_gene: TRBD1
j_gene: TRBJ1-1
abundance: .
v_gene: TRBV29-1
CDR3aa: CSVWTGVLEAFF
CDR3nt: TGCAGCGTCTGGACAGGGGTTTTAGAAGCTTTCTTT

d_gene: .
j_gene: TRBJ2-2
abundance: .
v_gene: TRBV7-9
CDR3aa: CASSFPGELFF
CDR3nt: TGTGCCAGCAGCTTTCCCGGGGAGCTGTTTTTT

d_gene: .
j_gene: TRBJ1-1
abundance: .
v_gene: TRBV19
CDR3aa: CASSISGGPLTEAFF
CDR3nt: TGTGCCAGTAGTATTAGCGGGGGGCCTCTCACTGAAGCTTTCTTT

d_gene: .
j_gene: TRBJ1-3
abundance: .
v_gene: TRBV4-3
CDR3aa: CASSQGLLGSGNTIYF
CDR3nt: TGCGCCAGCAGCCAAGGTCTGCTGGGTTCCGGAAACACCATATATTTT

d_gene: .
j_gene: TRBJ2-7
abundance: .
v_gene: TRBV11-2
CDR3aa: CASSLVGYTYEQYF
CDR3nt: TGTGCCAGCAGCTTAGTAGGCTATACCTACGAGCAGTACTTC

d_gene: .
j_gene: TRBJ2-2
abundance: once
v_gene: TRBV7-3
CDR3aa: CASSSTGTGELFF
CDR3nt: TGTGCCAGCAGCTCCACTGGTACCGGGGAGCTGTTTTTT

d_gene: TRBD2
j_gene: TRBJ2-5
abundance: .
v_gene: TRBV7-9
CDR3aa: CASSGSGRVRGETQYF
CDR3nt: TGTGCCAGCAGTGGTAGCGGGAGGGTTAGAGGAGAGACCCAGTACTTC